The sequence of this TCR beta chain was determined in a study of blood T cell repertoires in COVID-19. Background on the study: The United States, Italy and Spain were the sources of the acute and convalescent COVID-19 samples. The cDNA or gDNA used as material had been derived from T cells, B-cell-depleted T cells, or PBMCs.

Original processing notes: Scientists estimated how many nucleated cells there were by amplifying reference gene primers. Using immunoSEQ multiplex PCR, the repertoire was profiled, and TCRdb retains in-frame clones only, with some absent. Clone size and V and J calls were adopted from that table, with D and trimming inferred from the DNA. Of nearly 250,000 clones in the sample, approximately 89% were seen once. In its sample, this clone was seen many times. The CDR3 is 21 residues long. The junction had 18 bases not matched to a gene; V was cut back by 0 bases and J by 3 bases. The germline gives CDR1 LGHNA, CDR2 YNFKEQ.

This TCR was recovered from a woman in her sixties or seventies who had recovered from COVID-19. Sequences were obtained from peripheral blood. The chain couples TRBV4-2 to TRBJ2-2, with 8 nucleotides matching TRBD1. For the CDR3, the DNA is TGTGCCAGCAGCCAAGATTCCCGCCTACCCACAGGGGGTGAGGACACCGGGGAGCTGTTTTTT. Its protein is CASSQDSRLPTGGEDTGELFF.